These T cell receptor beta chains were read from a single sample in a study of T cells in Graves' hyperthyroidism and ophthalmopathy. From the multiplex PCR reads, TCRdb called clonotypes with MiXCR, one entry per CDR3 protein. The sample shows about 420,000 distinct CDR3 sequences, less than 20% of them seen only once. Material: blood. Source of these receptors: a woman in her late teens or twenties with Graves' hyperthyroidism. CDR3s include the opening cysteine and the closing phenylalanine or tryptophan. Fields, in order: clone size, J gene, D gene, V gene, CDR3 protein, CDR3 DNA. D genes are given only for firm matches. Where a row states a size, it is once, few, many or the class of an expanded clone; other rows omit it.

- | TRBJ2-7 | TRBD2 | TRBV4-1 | CASSQGSGRAVEEQYF | TGCGCCAGCAGCCAAGGTAGCGGGAGGGCCGTGGAAGAGCAGTACTTC
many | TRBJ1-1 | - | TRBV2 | CASRTGTWNTEAFF | TGTGCCAGCCGGACTGGGACCTGGAACACTGAAGCTTTCTTT
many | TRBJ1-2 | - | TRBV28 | CASSPGDSSGYTF | TGTGCCAGCAGCCCAGGGGATTCGAGCGGCTACACCTTC
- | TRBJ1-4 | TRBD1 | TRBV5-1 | CASSSGQGANEKLFF | TGCGCCAGCAGCTCTGGACAGGGCGCTAATGAAAAACTGTTTTTT
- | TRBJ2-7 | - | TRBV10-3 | CAISAKGAYEQYF | TGTGCCATCTCCGCCAAGGGCGCCTACGAGCAGTACTTC
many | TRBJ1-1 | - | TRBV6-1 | CASSTGLLNTEAFF | TGTGCCAGCAGTACGGGCCTCCTGAACACTGAAGCTTTCTTT
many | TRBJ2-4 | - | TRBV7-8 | CASSFRPFLAKNIQYF | TGTGCCAGCAGCTTTAGGCCATTCCTAGCCAAAAACATTCAGTACTTC
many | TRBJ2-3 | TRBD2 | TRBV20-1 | CSVSSGQYTDTQYF | TGCAGTGTTTCTAGCGGGCAGTACACAGATACGCAGTATTTT
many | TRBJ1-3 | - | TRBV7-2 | CASSLVPGTIYF | TGTGCCAGCAGCTTAGTTCCAGGCACCATATATTTT
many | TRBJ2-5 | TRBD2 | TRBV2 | CASSDLAGAIQETQYF | TGTGCCAGCAGTGACCTAGCGGGGGCCATACAAGAGACCCAGTACTTC
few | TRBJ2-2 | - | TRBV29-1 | CSVRDSLNTGELFF | TGCAGCGTCCGCGACAGCTTGAACACCGGGGAGCTGTTTTTT
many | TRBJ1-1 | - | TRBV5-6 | CASIFLGDIQNTEAFF | TGTGCCAGCATCTTCCTGGGGGACATCCAGAACACTGAAGCTTTCTTT
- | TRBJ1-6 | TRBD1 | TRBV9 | CASSETGGGYNSPLHF | TGTGCCAGCAGCGAGACAGGGGGCGGCTATAATTCACCCCTCCACTTT
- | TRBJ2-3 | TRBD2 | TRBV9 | CASSVGTAGVYTDTQYF | TGTGCCAGCAGCGTAGGAACCGCGGGGGTGTACACAGATACGCAGTATTTT
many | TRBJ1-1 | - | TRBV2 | CASSERQVTNTEAFF | TGTGCCAGCAGTGAACGGCAGGTGACGAACACTGAAGCTTTCTTT
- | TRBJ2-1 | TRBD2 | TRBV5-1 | CASSLTLSGGHYNEQFF | TGCGCCAGCAGCTTGACGCTTAGCGGGGGCCACTACAATGAGCAGTTCTTC
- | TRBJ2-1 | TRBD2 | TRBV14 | CASSQDSWGGGEQFF | TGTGCCAGCAGCCAAGACTCTTGGGGGGGAGGTGAGCAGTTCTTC
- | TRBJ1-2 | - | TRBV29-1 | CSVARDKALLNYGYTF | TGCAGCGTTGCCCGGGACAAGGCCCTGCTTAACTATGGCTACACCTTC
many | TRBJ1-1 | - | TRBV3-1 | CASSPPRSEAFF | TGTGCCAGCAGCCCCCCTCGGAGTGAAGCTTTCTTT
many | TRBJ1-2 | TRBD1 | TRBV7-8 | CASSSRTGGLGYTF | TGTGCCAGCAGCTCAAGGACAGGGGGCCTTGGCTACACCTTC
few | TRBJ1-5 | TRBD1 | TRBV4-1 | CASSQENDRDTHSNQPQHF | TGCGCCAGCAGCCAAGAGAATGACAGGGACACCCATAGCAATCAGCCCCAGCATTTT
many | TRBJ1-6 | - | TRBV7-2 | CASSRTGRLSYNSPLHF | TGTGCCAGCAGCCGTACAGGGCGTCTCTCCTATAATTCACCCCTCCACTTT
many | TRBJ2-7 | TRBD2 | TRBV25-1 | CASSGTSGSYEQYF | TGTGCCAGCAGTGGGACTAGCGGGAGCTACGAGCAGTACTTC
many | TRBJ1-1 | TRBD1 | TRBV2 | CASRDKDRSNTEAFF | TGTGCCAGCAGGGATAAGGACAGGAGTAACACTGAAGCTTTCTTT
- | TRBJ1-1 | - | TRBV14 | CASSQGYAFDTEAFF | TGTGCCAGCAGCCAAGGCTATGCTTTTGATACTGAAGCTTTCTTT
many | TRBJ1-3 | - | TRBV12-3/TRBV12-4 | CASSPLGGNTIYF | TGTGCCAGCAGTCCCCTTGGGGGAAACACCATATATTTT
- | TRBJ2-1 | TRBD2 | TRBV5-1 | CASNPKREGRNERFF | TGCGCCAGCAACCCAAAGCGGGAGGGCCGGAATGAGCGGTTCTTC
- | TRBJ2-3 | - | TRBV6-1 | CAATTRRGTDTQYF | TGTGCCGCGACTACCCGACGGGGCACAGATACGCAGTATTTT
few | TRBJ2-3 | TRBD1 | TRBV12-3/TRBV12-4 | CAGSSPPGQGGTDTQYF | TGTGCCGGCAGTTCCCCCCCTGGACAGGGAGGCACAGATACGCAGTATTTT
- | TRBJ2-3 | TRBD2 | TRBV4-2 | CASSRPPGAGGLADTQYF | TGTGCCAGCAGCCGTCCCCCAGGGGCGGGGGGGCTCGCAGATACGCAGTATTTT
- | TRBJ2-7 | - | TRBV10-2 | CASSAGTTYEQYF | TGCGCCAGCAGTGCCGGGACCACCTACGAGCAGTACTTC
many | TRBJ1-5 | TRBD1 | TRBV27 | CVSSANPGTVDYSNQPQHF | TGTGTCAGCAGTGCTAACCCCGGGACAGTGGATTATAGCAATCAGCCCCAGCATTTT
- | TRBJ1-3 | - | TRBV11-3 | CASSLEDSPLWGNTIYF | TGTGCCAGCAGCTTAGAGGACAGTCCGCTGTGGGGAAACACCATATATTTT
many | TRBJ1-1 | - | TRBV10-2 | CASRPQGDTEAFF | TGCGCCAGCAGACCACAGGGTGACACTGAAGCTTTCTTT
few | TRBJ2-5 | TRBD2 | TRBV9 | CASSLGTSAYQETQYF | TGTGCCAGCAGCCTCGGGACTAGCGCGTACCAAGAGACCCAGTACTTC
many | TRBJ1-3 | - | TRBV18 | CASSSRRVSGNTIYF | TGTGCCAGCTCATCAAGGAGGGTCTCTGGAAACACCATATATTTT
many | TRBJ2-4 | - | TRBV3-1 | CASSQLGPAKNIQYF | TGTGCCAGCAGCCAACTCGGTCCTGCCAAAAACATTCAGTACTTC
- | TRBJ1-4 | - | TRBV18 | CASSPNTGRNEKLFF | TGTGCCAGCTCACCGAACACAGGGCGCAATGAAAAACTGTTTTTT
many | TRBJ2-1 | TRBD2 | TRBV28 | CASSFTSGSKNEQFF | TGTGCCAGCAGTTTTACTAGCGGGAGTAAGAATGAGCAGTTCTTC
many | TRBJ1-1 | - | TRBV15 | CATRGLNTEAFF | TGTGCCACCAGAGGGTTGAACACTGAAGCTTTCTTT
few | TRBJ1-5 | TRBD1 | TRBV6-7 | CAAWDRGINYNQPQHF | TGTGCCGCCTGGGACAGGGGAATTAACTACAATCAGCCCCAGCATTTT
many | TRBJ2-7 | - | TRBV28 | CASSLTRDSTYEQYF | TGTGCCAGCAGTTTAACCCGCGACAGTACCTACGAGCAGTACTTC
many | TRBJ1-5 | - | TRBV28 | CASSFHGRSQPQHF | TGTGCCAGCAGTTTTCATGGACGAAGTCAGCCCCAGCATTTT
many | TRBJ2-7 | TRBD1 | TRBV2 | CAGGTGRGEQYF | TGTGCGGGGGGGACAGGGAGAGGCGAGCAGTACTTC
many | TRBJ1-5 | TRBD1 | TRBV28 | CASSATGGRQPQHF | TGTGCCAGCAGTGCGACAGGGGGCCGGCAGCCCCAGCATTTT
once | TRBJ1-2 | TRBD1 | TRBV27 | CASSLNPDRGRGGLYGYTF | TGTGCCAGCAGTCTCAATCCGGACAGGGGGCGAGGGGGTCTCTATGGCTACACCTTC
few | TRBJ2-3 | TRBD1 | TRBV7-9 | CASSLRQGAWDTQYF | TGTGCCAGCAGCCTCAGACAGGGGGCTTGGGATACGCAGTATTTT
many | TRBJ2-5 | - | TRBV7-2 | CASSLVTGAGETQYF | TGTGCCAGCAGCTTAGTCACGGGAGCAGGAGAGACCCAGTACTTC
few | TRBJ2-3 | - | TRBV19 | CASSKQRSGKSDTQYF | TGTGCCAGTAGTAAACAGAGGTCCGGGAAATCAGATACGCAGTATTTT
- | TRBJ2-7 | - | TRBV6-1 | CASTVGAGVPYEQYF | TGTGCCAGCACAGTGGGGGCAGGAGTTCCCTACGAGCAGTACTTC
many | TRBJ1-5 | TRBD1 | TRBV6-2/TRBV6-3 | CASSSRQGFSVGNQPQHF | TGTGCCAGCAGTTCCAGACAGGGATTTTCGGTAGGCAATCAGCCCCAGCATTTT
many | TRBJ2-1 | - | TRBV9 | CASSVPPLKVCSEQFF | TGTGCCAGCAGCGTACCCCCCCTAAAAGTTTGCAGTGAGCAGTTCTTC